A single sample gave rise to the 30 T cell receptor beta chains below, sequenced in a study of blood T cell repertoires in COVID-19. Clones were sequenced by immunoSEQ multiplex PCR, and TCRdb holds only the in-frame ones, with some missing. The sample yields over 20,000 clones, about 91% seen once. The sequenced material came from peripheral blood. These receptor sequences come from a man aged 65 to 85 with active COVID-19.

CDR3 sequence: CASSALQENTEAFF. CDR3 in DNA: TGTGCCAGCAGTGCTCTACAGGAGAACACTGAAGCTTTCTTT. V gene TRBV27 combines with J gene TRBJ1-1, with D possibly being TRBD1 (5 bases). Trimming removed 5 bases from V and 1 base from J, with 11 bases in between. CDR3 size: 14 residues. Germline V CDR1 and CDR2: MNHEY, SMNVEV (reference sequence).

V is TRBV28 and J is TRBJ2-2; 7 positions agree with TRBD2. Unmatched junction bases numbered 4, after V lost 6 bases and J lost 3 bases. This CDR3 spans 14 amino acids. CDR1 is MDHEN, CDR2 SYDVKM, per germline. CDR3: CASRGGGDTGELFF. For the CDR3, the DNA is TGTGCCAGCAGGGGGGGAGGGGACACCGGGGAGCTGTTTTTT. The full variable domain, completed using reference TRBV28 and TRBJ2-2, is DVKVTQSSRYLVKRTGEKVFLECVQDMDHENMFWYRQDPGLGLRLIYFSYDVKMKEKGDIPEGYSVSREKKERFSLILESASTNQTSMYLCASRGGGDTGELFFGEGSRLTVL.

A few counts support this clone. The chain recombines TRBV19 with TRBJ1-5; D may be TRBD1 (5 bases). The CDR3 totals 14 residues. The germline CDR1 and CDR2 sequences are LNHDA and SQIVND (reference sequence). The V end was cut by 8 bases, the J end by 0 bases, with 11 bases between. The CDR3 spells CASQQGHSNQPQHF. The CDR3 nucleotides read TGTGCCAGTCAGCAGGGTCATAGCAATCAGCCCCAGCATTTT.

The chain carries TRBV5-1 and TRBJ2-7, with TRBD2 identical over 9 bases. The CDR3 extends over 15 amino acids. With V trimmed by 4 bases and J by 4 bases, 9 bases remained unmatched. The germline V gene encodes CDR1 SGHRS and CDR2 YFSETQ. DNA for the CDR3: TGCGCCAGCAGCGGCTGGAGGAGCGGGAGGTACGAGCAGTACTTC. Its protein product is CASSGWRSGRYEQYF.

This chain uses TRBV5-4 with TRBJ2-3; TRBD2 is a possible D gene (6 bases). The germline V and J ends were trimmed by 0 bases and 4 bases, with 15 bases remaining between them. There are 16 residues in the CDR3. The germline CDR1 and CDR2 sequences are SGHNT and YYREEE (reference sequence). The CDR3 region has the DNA TGTGCCAGCAGCTTGGTGCTAGCGCGGGGTCCAGATACGCAGTATTTT. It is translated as CASSLVLARGPDTQYF. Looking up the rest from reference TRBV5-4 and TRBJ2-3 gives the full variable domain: ETGVTQSPTHLIKTRGQQVTLRCSSQSGHNTVSWYQQALGQGPQFIFQYYREEENGRGNFPPRFSGLQFPNYSSELNVNALELDDSALYLCASSLVLARGPDTQYFGPGTRLTVL.

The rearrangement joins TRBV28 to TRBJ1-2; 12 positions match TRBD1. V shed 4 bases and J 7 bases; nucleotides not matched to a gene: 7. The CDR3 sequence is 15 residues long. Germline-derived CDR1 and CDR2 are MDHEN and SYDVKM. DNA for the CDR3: TGTGCCAGCAGTTCAGGGACAGGGGGCGAGGGTGGCTACACCTTC. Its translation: CASSSGTGGEGGYTF.

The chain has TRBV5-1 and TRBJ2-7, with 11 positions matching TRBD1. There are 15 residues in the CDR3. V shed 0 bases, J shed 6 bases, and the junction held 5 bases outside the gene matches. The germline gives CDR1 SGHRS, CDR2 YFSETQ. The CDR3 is CASSLEGTGGREQYF. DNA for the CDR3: TGCGCCAGCAGCTTGGAAGGGACAGGGGGGCGCGAGCAGTACTTC.

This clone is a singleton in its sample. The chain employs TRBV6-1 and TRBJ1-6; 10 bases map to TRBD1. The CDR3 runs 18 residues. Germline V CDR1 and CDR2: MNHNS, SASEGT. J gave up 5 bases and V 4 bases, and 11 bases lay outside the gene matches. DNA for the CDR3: TGTGCCAGCAGTGGGGGGAGGGACAGGGGTTTCCATAATTCACCCCTCCACTTT. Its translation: CASSGGRDRGFHNSPLHF.

Written as DNA, the CDR3 is TGTGCCAGCAGTTTAAGTGGCAGCTCCTACGAGCAGTACTTC. As protein: CASSLSGSSYEQYF. The chain combines TRBV28 with TRBJ2-7; D is undetermined. Trimming took off 2 bases at V and 0 bases at J, with 8 bases between the two ends. The germline V gene has CDR1 MDHEN and CDR2 SYDVKM. This CDR3 has 14 residues. The entire variable domain, with the rest obtained from reference TRBV28 and TRBJ2-7, is as follows: DVKVTQSSRYLVKRTGEKVFLECVQDMDHENMFWYRQDPGLGLRLIYFSYDVKMKEKGDIPEGYSVSREKKERFSLILESASTNQTSMYLCASSLSGSSYEQYFGPGTRLTVT.

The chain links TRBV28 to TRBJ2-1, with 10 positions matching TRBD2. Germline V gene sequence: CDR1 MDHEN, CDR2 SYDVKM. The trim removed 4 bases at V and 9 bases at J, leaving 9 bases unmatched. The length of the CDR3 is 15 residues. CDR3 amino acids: CASSSSSGSAREQFF. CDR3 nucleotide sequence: TGTGCCAGCAGTTCCTCTAGCGGGAGTGCGCGTGAGCAGTTCTTC.

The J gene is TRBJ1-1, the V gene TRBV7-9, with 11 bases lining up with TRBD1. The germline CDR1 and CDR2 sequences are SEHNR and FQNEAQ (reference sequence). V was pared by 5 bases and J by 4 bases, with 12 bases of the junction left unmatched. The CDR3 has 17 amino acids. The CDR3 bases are TGTGCCAGCAGCCCGGACAGGGGGCTAAAGGATAGCACTGAAGCTTTCTTT. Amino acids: CASSPDRGLKDSTEAFF.

CDR3 DNA: TGTGCCAGCAGTCAACAGAGGAACACTGAAGCTTTCTTT. This gives the protein CASSQQRNTEAFF. The V and J genes are TRBV2 and TRBJ1-1; D is uncertain. V lost 5 bases and J lost 1, with 8 bases in between. This CDR3 comprises 13 residues. The germline gives CDR1 SNHLY, CDR2 FYNNEI.

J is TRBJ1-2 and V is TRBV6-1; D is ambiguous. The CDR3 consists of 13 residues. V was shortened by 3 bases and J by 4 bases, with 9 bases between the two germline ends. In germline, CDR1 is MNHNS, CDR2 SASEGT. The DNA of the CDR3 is TGTGCCAGCAGTGAGCGCGGATCCTATGGCTACACCTTC. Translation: CASSERGSYGYTF.

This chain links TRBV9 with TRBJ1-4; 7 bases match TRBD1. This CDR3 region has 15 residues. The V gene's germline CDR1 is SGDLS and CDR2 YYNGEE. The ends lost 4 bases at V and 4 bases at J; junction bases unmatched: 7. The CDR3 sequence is CASSYRQGINEKLFF. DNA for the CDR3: TGTGCCAGCAGCTACCGACAGGGCATTAATGAAAAACTGTTTTTT. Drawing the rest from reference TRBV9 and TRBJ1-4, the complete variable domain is DSGVTQTPKHLITATGQRVTLRCSPRSGDLSVYWYQQSLDQGLQFLIQYYNGEERAKGNILERFSAQQFPDLHSELNLSSLELGDSALYFCASSYRQGINEKLFFGSGTQLSVL.

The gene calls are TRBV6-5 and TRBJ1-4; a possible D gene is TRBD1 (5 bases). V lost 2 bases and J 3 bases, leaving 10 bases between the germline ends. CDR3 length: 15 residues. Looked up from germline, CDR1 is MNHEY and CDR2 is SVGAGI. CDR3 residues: CASSYGAQANEKLFF. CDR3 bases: TGTGCCAGCAGTTACGGGGCACAGGCTAATGAAAAACTGTTTTTT.

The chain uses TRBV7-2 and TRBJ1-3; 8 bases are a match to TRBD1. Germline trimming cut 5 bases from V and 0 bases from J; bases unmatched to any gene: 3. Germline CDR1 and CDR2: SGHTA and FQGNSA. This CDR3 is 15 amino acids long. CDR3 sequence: CASSIGTGSGNTIYF. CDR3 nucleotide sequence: TGTGCCAGCAGCATAGGGACAGGCTCTGGAAACACCATATATTTT.

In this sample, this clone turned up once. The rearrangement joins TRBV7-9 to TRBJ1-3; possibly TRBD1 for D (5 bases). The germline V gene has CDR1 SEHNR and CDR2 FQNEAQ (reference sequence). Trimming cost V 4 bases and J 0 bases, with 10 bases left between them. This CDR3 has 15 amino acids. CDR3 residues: CASSSAGHSGNTIYF. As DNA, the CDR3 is TGTGCCAGCAGCTCGGCAGGGCACTCTGGAAACACCATATATTTT.

This CDR3 reads CASSSPGILGEKLFF. In DNA, the CDR3 is TGTGCCAGCAGTTCACCAGGGATTTTAGGAGAAAAACTGTTTTTT. The chain couples TRBV28 to TRBJ1-4, with a tentative D call TRBD1 (5 bases). The germline CDR1 and CDR2 sequences are MDHEN and SYDVKM. The CDR3 runs to 15 residues. V was cut by 4 bases and J by 8 bases, with 17 bases left in between.

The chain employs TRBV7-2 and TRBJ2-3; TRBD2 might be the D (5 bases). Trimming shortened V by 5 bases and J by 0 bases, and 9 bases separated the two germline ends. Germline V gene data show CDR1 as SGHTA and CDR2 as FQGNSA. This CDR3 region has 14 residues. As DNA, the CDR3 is TGTGCCAGCAGCCCCGGACTTAGCACAGATACGCAGTATTTT. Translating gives CASSPGLSTDTQYF.

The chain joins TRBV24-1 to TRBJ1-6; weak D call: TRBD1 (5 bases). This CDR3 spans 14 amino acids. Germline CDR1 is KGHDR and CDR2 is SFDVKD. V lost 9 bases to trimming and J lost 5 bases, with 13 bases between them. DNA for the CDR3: TGTGCCACCCCCCAGGGCCAGGATAATTCACCCCTCCACTTT. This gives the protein CATPQGQDNSPLHF.

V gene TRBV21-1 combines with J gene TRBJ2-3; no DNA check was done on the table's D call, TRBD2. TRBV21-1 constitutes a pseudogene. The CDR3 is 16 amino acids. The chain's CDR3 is CASTPRAGGPEDTQYF. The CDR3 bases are TGTGCCAGCACGCCTCGGGCGGGAGGGCCGGAGGATACGCAGTATTTT.

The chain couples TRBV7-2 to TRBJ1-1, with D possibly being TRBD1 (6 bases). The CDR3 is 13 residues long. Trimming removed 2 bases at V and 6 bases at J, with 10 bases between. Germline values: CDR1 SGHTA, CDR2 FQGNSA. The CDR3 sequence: CASSLRGGPEAFF. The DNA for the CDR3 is TGTGCCAGCAGCTTACGAGGGGGACCTGAAGCTTTCTTT.

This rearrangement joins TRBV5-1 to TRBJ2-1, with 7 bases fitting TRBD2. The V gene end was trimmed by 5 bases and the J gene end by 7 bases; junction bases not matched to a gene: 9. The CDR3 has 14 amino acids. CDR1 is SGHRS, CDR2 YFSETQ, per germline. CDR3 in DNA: TGCGCCAGCAGGATGGCGGGGGTGGGGAATGAGCAGTTCTTC. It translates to CASRMAGVGNEQFF.

The CDR3 region is CASSLSGGPYNEQFF. CDR3 DNA: TGTGCCAGCAGCCTTAGCGGGGGGCCCTACAATGAGCAGTTCTTC. The chain links TRBV7-3 to TRBJ2-1; TRBD2 agrees at 10 bases. Per germline, CDR1 SGHTA and CDR2 FQGTGA. The CDR3 has 15 residues. After removal of 5 bases from V and 2 bases from J, the junction contained 3 bases not matched to a gene.

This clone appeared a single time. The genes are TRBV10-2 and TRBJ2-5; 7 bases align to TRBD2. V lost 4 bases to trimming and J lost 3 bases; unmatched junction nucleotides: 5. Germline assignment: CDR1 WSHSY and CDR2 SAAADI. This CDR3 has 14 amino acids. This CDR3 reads CASSVGGSEETQYF. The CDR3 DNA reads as TGCGCCAGCAGTGTGGGCGGGAGTGAAGAGACCCAGTACTTC.

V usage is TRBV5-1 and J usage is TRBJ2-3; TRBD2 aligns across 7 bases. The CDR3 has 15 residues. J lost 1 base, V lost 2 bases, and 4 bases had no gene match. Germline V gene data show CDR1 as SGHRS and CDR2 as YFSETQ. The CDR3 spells CASSLGLAGTDTQYF. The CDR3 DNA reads TGCGCCAGCAGCTTAGGTCTAGCGGGCACAGATACGCAGTATTTT.

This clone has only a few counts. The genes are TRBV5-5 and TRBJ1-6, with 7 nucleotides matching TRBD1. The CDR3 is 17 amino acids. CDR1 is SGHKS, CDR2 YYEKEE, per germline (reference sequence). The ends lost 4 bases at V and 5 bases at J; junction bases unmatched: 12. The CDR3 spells CASSPGQYVEHNSPLHF. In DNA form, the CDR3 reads TGTGCCAGCAGCCCGGGACAGTACGTCGAGCATAATTCACCCCTCCACTTT.

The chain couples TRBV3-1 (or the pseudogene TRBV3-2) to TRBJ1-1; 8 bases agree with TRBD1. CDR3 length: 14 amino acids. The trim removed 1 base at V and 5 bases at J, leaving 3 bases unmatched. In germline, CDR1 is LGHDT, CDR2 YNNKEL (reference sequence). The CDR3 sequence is CASSQAQGETEAFF. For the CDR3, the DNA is TGTGCCAGCAGCCAAGCACAGGGGGAAACTGAAGCTTTCTTT.

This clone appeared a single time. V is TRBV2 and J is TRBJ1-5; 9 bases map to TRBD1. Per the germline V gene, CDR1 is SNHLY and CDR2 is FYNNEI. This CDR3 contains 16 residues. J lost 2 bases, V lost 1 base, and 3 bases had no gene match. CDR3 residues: CASSEDRTGGNQPQHF. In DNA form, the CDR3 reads TGTGCCAGCAGTGAAGATAGGACAGGGGGCAATCAGCCCCAGCATTTT.

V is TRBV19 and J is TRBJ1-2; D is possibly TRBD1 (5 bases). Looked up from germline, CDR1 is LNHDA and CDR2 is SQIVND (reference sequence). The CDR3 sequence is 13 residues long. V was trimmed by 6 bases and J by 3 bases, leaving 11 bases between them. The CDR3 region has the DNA TGTGCCAGTAGGGAGGGGATTTACTATGGCTACACCTTC. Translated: CASREGIYYGYTF.